The 29 T cell receptor beta chains below were found in one sample sequenced in a study of preoperative IRX-2 immunotherapy in early breast cancer. Using immunoSEQ multiplex PCR, the repertoire was profiled, and TCRdb retains in-frame clones only, with some absent. The profile covers about 3,900 clones, with approximately 71% appearing a single time and 15% taken by the ten largest. Described treatment: preoperative locoregional IRX-2 cytokine immunotherapy. This specimen was tumor tissue, taken after IRX-2 immunotherapy. These receptors all stem from a human donor with breast cancer.

The chain links TRBV7-7 to TRBJ2-1; 12 nucleotides match TRBD2. This CDR3 has 16 residues. The germline V gene has CDR1 SSHAT and CDR2 FNYEAQ (reference sequence). The V segment lost 4 bases and the J segment 1 base; nucleotides outside the gene matches: 2. The CDR3 DNA reads TGTGCCAGCAGCTGGACTAGCGGGATGTCCTACAATGAGCAGTTCTTC. Translating gives CASSWTSGMSYNEQFF. Full variable domain (rest looked up from reference TRBV7-7 and TRBJ2-1): GAGVSQSPRYKVTKRGQDVTLRCDPISSHATLYWYQQALGQGPEFLTYFNYEAQPDKSGLPSDRFSAERPEGSISTLTIQRTEQRDSAMYRCASSWTSGMSYNEQFFGPGTRLTVL.

J is TRBJ2-1 and V is TRBV11-3, with 10 positions matching TRBD2. Germline V gene sequence: CDR1 SGHNT, CDR2 YENEEA. Unmatched junction bases numbered 14, after V lost 3 bases and J lost 0 bases. This CDR3 is 20 amino acids long. This CDR3 reads CASSLFLASGSPSSYNEQFF. The DNA for the CDR3 is TGTGCCAGCAGCTTGTTTCTGGCTAGCGGGAGCCCCAGCTCCTACAATGAGCAGTTCTTC.

The chain couples TRBV6-8 to TRBJ2-7; D may be TRBD1 (5 bases). The length of the CDR3 is 15 residues. V lost 3 bases and J 4 bases, leaving 16 bases between the germline ends. From germline, CDR1 is MNHGY and CDR2 SAAAGT. CDR3 nucleotide sequence: TGTGCCAGCAGTTATGGGGCAGGGCCTCATTACGAGCAGTACTTC. This translates into CASSYGAGPHYEQYF.

A few counts support this clone. This chain joins TRBV15 and TRBJ2-7; D remains ambiguous. Germline V CDR1 and CDR2: LNHNV, YYDKDF (reference sequence). The CDR3 runs to 14 residues. The ends were cut back, 0 bases at V and 2 bases at J, with 8 bases in the middle. The CDR3 loop reads CATSRDRQAYEQYF. The CDR3 coding sequence is TGTGCCACCAGCAGAGATCGGCAAGCCTACGAGCAGTACTTC.

The V and J genes are TRBV7-8 and TRBJ2-1, with 10 nucleotides matching TRBD1. From germline, CDR1 is SGHVS and CDR2 FQNEAQ. This CDR3 is built from 15 residues. V trimming: 4 bases; J trimming: 4 bases; junction bases outside the gene matches: 4. For the CDR3, the DNA is TGTGCCAGCAGCTCCCGGGACAGGGGATACAATGAGCAGTTCTTC. Translation: CASSSRDRGYNEQFF.

The chain employs TRBV11-3 and TRBJ2-5; TRBD2 matches 11 bases. CDR3 length: 15 residues. The V and J ends lost 6 bases and 2 bases, in that order; junction bases with no gene match: 5. In germline, CDR1 is SGHNT, CDR2 YENEEA. DNA for the CDR3: TGTGCCAGCAGTAGTAGCGGGAGGGAACAAGAGACCCAGTACTTC. Translation: CASSSSGREQETQYF.

In this sample, this clone is large. V gene TRBV6-8 combines with J gene TRBJ1-1, with D perhaps TRBD1 (5 bases). Germline values: CDR1 MNHGY, CDR2 SAAAGT. V was cut by 6 bases and J by 4 bases, with 12 bases left in between. The CDR3 is 13 amino acids. CDR3 sequence (DNA): TGTGCCAGCAGCCCCGGGGGGGGCACTGAAGCTTTCTTT. Protein: CASSPGGGTEAFF.

This clone has only a few counts. This chain joins TRBV6-8 and TRBJ1-3; D gene uncertain. The CDR3 runs 17 residues. Germline-derived CDR1 and CDR2 are MNHGY and SAAAGT. Trimming took off 5 bases at V and 5 bases at J, with 22 bases between the two ends. CDR3 protein: CASSGKTDDPTRNTIYF. For the CDR3, the DNA is TGTGCCAGCAGTGGTAAGACGGATGATCCAACTCGAAACACCATATATTTT.

This CDR3 reads CASSPGLGTDNEQFF. The CDR3 DNA follows: TGTGCCAGCAGCCCCGGACTAGGGACAGACAATGAGCAGTTCTTC. The rearrangement uses TRBV6-7 and TRBJ2-1; the D call may be TRBD1 or TRBD2 (7 bases each). TRBV6-7 is flagged as an ORF with uncertain function. The CDR3 runs 15 residues. V lost 6 bases, J lost 5 bases, and 17 bases lay in between.

This chain links TRBV28 with TRBJ2-1, with 12 bases lining up with TRBD2. CDR3 length: 18 amino acids. From germline, CDR1 is MDHEN and CDR2 SYDVKM. Trimming removed 5 bases from V and 6 bases from J; junction bases left unmatched: 14. CDR3 loop: CASSPGTSGPARGNEQFF. The CDR3 nucleotides are TGTGCCAGCAGTCCCGGGACTAGCGGGCCAGCTCGGGGCAATGAGCAGTTCTTC.

J is TRBJ2-3 and V is TRBV29-1; D gene uncertain. CDR1 SQVTM and CDR2 ANQGSEA come from the germline V gene. The CDR3 runs 12 residues. V lost 4 bases, J lost 6 bases, and 11 bases lay in between. The CDR3 sequence is CSVGGHRDTQYF. The DNA of the CDR3 is TGCAGCGTTGGTGGCCATCGTGATACGCAGTATTTT.

V usage is TRBV6-8 and J usage is TRBJ2-3; 8 nucleotides match TRBD2. Trimming cost V 7 bases and J 2 bases; bases outside gene matches: 17. The CDR3 is made up of 18 amino acids. The germline V gene encodes CDR1 MNHGY and CDR2 SAAAGT. The chain's CDR3 is CASTQRREVIKNTDTQYF. The CDR3 nucleotides read TGTGCCAGCACCCAACGGCGGGAGGTGATAAAAAACACAGATACGCAGTATTTT.

The chain is built from TRBV6-8 and TRBJ1-2; D is undetermined. This CDR3 is built from 15 residues. Trimming removed 7 bases from V and 5 bases from J, with 20 bases in between. CDR1 and CDR2 from the germline V gene are MNHGY and SAAAGT. The CDR3 DNA is TGTGCCAGCACCTCTCGCGTCTTGGACCCGTATGGCTACACCTTC. Its translation: CASTSRVLDPYGYTF.

V and J are TRBV7-6 and TRBJ1-1; no firm D call. The CDR3 has 16 residues. V was shortened by 1 base and J by 0 bases, with 12 bases between the two germline ends. CDR1 and CDR2 (germline): SGHVS, FNYEAQ. In DNA, the CDR3 is TGTGCCAGCAGCTTAGGTGGGCCGTTGATGAACACTGAAGCTTTCTTT. As protein: CASSLGGPLMNTEAFF.

V usage is TRBV11-3 and J usage is TRBJ2-2, with 7 bases that match TRBD1. The germline V gene encodes CDR1 SGHNT and CDR2 YENEEA. V was clipped by 2 bases and J by 3 bases; unmatched bases: 3. CDR3 length equals 15 residues. In nucleotides, the CDR3 is TGTGCCAGCAGCTTAATGGGGACAGACACCGGGGAGCTGTTTTTT. It translates to CASSLMGTDTGELFF.

The chain carries TRBV6-8 and TRBJ2-1, with 10 bases fitting TRBD2. CDR3 size: 18 residues. The V gene's germline CDR1 is MNHGY and CDR2 SAAAGT. The J segment lost 4 bases and the V segment lost 0 bases, leaving 9 bases of the junction unmatched. The CDR3 nucleotides read TGTGCCAGCAGTTACTCGAAGGCTAGCGGGAGTGGGTACAATGAGCAGTTCTTC. Translating it yields CASSYSKASGSGYNEQFF.

The chain links TRBV19 to TRBJ2-7; D unclear. Trimming removed 6 bases at V and 3 bases at J, with 12 bases between. Germline CDR1 and CDR2: LNHDA and SQIVND (reference sequence). This CDR3 is 13 amino acids long. CDR3 DNA sequence: TGTGCCAGTAGCCCCGTGAATAACTACGAGCAGTACTTC. It is translated as CASSPVNNYEQYF.

The V gene is TRBV5-1, the J gene TRBJ1-5; D might be TRBD1 (5 bases). Germline V gene lookup returns CDR1 SGHRS and CDR2 YFSETQ. The CDR3 runs 15 residues. V lost 0 bases to trimming and J lost 8 bases, with 15 bases between them. The CDR3: CASSLGVTRGEPQHF. The CDR3 DNA follows: TGCGCCAGCAGCTTGGGGGTCACCCGAGGGGAGCCCCAGCATTTT.

This clone is termed large. J is TRBJ2-6 and V is TRBV12-5; the match to TRBD1 covers 8 bases. Germline CDR1 is LGHNT and CDR2 is FRNRAP. The CDR3 extends over 13 amino acids. CDR3 protein: CARTGRGANVLTF. For the CDR3, the DNA is TGTGCCAGGACAGGGAGAGGGGCCAACGTCCTGACTTTC.

The chain is built from TRBV23-1 and TRBJ1-2; 7 nucleotides line up with TRBD1. TRBV23-1 is assigned to the ORF class and has an uncertain function. The CDR3 contains 13 residues. With 6 bases clipped from V and 5 bases from J, the junction kept 6 bases outside the gene matches. The CDR3 is CASSPGQRYGYTF. In DNA form, the CDR3 reads TGCGCCAGCAGCCCGGGACAGAGATATGGCTACACCTTC.

The CDR3 DNA is TGTGCCACCTGGGGGACAGGGACGTACGAGCAGTACTTC. This gives the protein CATWGTGTYEQYF. The chain couples TRBV6-8 to TRBJ2-7; 9 bases agree with TRBD1. The germline V gene encodes CDR1 MNHGY and CDR2 SAAAGT. CDR3 size: 13 residues. The J segment lost 4 bases and the V segment lost 10 bases, leaving 8 bases of the junction unmatched.

The gene calls are TRBV7-6 and TRBJ1-4, with 11 bases identical to TRBD1. Per the germline V gene, CDR1 is SGHVS and CDR2 is FNYEAQ. This CDR3 has 16 residues. In nucleotides, the CDR3 is TGTGCGACTAGGACAGGGGGCTTCGCAACTAATGAAAAACTGTTTTTT. This codes for CATRTGGFATNEKLFF.

V is TRBV30 and J is TRBJ1-2; D not resolved. V lost 2 bases, J lost 2 bases, and 9 bases lay in between. The CDR3 covers 13 residues. CDR1 is GTSNPN and CDR2 is SVGIG in the germline V gene (reference sequence). The CDR3 is CAWSLGINYGYTF. As DNA, the CDR3 is TGTGCCTGGAGTTTGGGGATCAACTATGGCTACACCTTC.

CDR3 residues: CASRGVVSTEAFF. The CDR3 coding sequence is TGTGCCAGCCGCGGGGTGGTGAGCACTGAAGCTTTCTTT. The chain is built from TRBV6-8 and TRBJ1-1, with D uncertain. The CDR3 sequence is 13 residues long. CDR1 and CDR2 from the germline V gene are MNHGY and SAAAGT. The ends were cut back, 8 bases at V and 4 bases at J, with 14 bases in the middle.

This sequence joins TRBV11-3 and TRBJ1-1; a possible D gene is TRBD1 (5 bases). Trimming took off 2 bases at V and 1 base at J, with 11 bases between the two ends. This CDR3 contains 15 residues. CDR1 SGHNT and CDR2 YENEEA come from the germline V gene. CDR3 in DNA: TGTGCCAGCAGCTTATCAGGGCTCCCGAACACTGAAGCTTTCTTT. Amino acid sequence: CASSLSGLPNTEAFF. Complete variable domain (other parts from reference TRBV11-3 and TRBJ1-1): EAGVVQSPRYKIIEKKQPVAFWCNPISGHNTLYWYLQNLGQGPELLIRYENEEAVDDSQLPKDRFSAERLKGVDSTLKIQPAELGDSAVYLCASSLSGLPNTEAFFGQGTRLTVV.

The CDR3 loop is CASSLEGTGGEGEAFF. The CDR3 bases are TGTGCCAGCAGCTTGGAAGGGACAGGGGGCGAAGGGGAAGCTTTCTTT. The J gene is TRBJ1-1, the V gene TRBV11-3; 12 bases match TRBD1. Germline assignment: CDR1 SGHNT and CDR2 YENEEA. This CDR3 spans 16 amino acids. V was clipped by 3 bases and J by 8 bases; unmatched bases: 10.

Relative to its sample, this clone is medium-sized. The J gene is TRBJ1-2, the V gene TRBV11-3; D possibly corresponds to TRBD1 (6 bases). The CDR3 is 14 amino acids. V gave up 5 bases and J gave up 3 bases, with 13 bases separating them. CDR1 and CDR2 from the germline V gene are SGHNT and YENEEA. CDR3 nucleotides: TGTGCCAGCAGCCCCACAGGGAATGACTATGGCTACACCTTC. This gives the protein CASSPTGNDYGYTF.

The rearrangement uses TRBV10-1 and TRBJ2-2; TRBD2 might be the D (5 bases). This CDR3 is built from 14 residues. The ends were cut back, 4 bases at V and 6 bases at J, with 12 bases in the middle. Germline V gives CDR1 WNHNN, CDR2 SYGVQD (reference sequence). DNA for the CDR3: TGCGCCAGCAGTGGTTCGGGGAAATCCGGGGAGCTGTTTTTT. Its translation is CASSGSGKSGELFF.

Written as DNA, the CDR3 is TGCAGCGTTGAAGGAGGGGGCACAGATACGCAGTATTTT. It codes for CSVEGGGTDTQYF. The chain links TRBV29-1 to TRBJ2-3; D possibly matches TRBD1 or TRBD2 (5 bases each). The germline CDR1 and CDR2 sequences are SQVTM and ANQGSEA. V was trimmed by 1 base and J by 1 base, leaving 6 bases between them. This CDR3 comprises 13 residues.